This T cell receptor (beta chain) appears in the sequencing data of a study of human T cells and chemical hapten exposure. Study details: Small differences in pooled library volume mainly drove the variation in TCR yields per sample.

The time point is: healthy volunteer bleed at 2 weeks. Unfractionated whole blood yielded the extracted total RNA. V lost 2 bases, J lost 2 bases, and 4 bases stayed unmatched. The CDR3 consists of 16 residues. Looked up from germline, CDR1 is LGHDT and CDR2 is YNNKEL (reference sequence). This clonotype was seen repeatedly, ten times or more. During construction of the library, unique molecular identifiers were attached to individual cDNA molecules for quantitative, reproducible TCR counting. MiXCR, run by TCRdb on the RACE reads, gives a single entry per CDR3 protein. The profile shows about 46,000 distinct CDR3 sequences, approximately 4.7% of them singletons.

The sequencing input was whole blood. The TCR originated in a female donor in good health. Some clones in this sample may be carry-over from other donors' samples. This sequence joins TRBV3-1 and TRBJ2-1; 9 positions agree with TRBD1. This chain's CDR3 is CASSQWDRAPYNEQFF. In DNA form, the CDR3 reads TGTGCCAGCAGCCAATGGGACAGGGCTCCCTACAATGAGCAGTTCTTC.